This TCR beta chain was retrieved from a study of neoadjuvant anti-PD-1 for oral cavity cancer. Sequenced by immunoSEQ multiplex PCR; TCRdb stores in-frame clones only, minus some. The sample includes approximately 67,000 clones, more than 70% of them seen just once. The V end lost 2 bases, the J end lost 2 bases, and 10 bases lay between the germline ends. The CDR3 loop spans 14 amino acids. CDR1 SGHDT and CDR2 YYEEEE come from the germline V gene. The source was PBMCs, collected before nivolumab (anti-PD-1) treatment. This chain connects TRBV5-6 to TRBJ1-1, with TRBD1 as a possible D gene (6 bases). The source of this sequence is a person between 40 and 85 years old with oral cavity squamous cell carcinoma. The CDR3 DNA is TGTGCCAGCAGCTTTTTGGGGGCTAACACTGAAGCTTTCTTT. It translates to CASSFLGANTEAFF.